Listed below are T cell receptor beta chains from one sample, sequenced in a study of blood T cell repertoires in COVID-19. TCRdb keeps only in-frame clones here, not all; method: immunoSEQ multiplex PCR. The data show some 130,000 clones, 86% seen once. Sequences were obtained from peripheral blood. These receptor sequences come from a woman aged 70-85 years with COVID-19, enrolled during active disease. Each CDR3 is given with its conserved first and last residue. D genes are given only for firm matches. Only some rows state a clone size, as once, few, many or a class for expanded clones.

>TRBJ1-6|TRBV7-9|-|14|-
CASSLRQDNSPLHF
TGTGCCAGCAGCCTGCGACAGGATAATTCACCCCTCCACTTT
>TRBJ1-1|TRBV30|-|14|once
CAWSVSRGNTEAFF
TGTGCCTGGAGTGTATCCCGAGGGAACACTGAAGCTTTCTTT
>TRBJ1-1|TRBV5-1|-|13|-
CASSAQENTEAFF
TGCGCCAGCAGCGCCCAGGAAAACACTGAAGCTTTCTTT
>TRBJ2-3|TRBV3-1/TRBV3-2|TRBD2|15|-
CASSARGGGADTQYF
TGTGCCAGCAGCGCCCGCGGGGGAGGGGCAGATACGCAGTATTTT
>TRBJ2-7|TRBV28|TRBD1|14|-
CASRGTGRPYEQYF
TGTGCCAGCAGGGGGACAGGACGTCCCTACGAGCAGTACTTC
>TRBJ2-3|TRBV7-2|TRBD2|16|-
CASSRWGGGAGDTQYF
TGTGCCAGCTCTCGTTGGGGCGGGGGGGCCGGAGATACGCAGTATTTT
>TRBJ2-7|TRBV19|-|14|-
CASSLQSRSYEQYF
TGTGCCAGTAGCTTACAGAGCCGCTCCTACGAGCAGTACTTC
>TRBJ2-3|TRBV18|-|17|-
CASSPVALSLSTDTQYF
TGTGCCAGCTCACCTGTGGCTCTTTCCCTTAGCACAGATACGCAGTATTTT
>TRBJ2-7|TRBV5-1|TRBD2|13|-
CASSEGLAYEQYF
TGCGCCAGCAGCGAGGGACTAGCCTACGAGCAGTACTTC
>TRBJ1-4|TRBV6-5|-|13|-
CASSLAGAEKLFF
TGTGCCAGCAGCCTTGCGGGGGCCGAAAAACTGTTTTTT
>TRBJ2-6|TRBV5-1|-|15|-
CASKDDSSGANVLTF
TGCGCCAGTAAGGATGACAGCTCTGGGGCCAACGTCCTGACTTTC
>TRBJ1-3|TRBV4-1|-|17|-
CASSQDTRQGPGNTIYF
TGCGCCAGCAGCCAAGATACGCGGCAGGGCCCTGGAAACACCATATATTTT
>TRBJ2-6|TRBV15|TRBD2|18|-
CATSRDRRGGSGANVLTF
TGTGCCACCAGCAGAGATCGGCGGGGGGGATCTGGGGCCAACGTCCTGACTTTC
>TRBJ1-4|TRBV9|TRBD1|18|once
CASSVGGDRGRTNEKLFF
TGTGCCAGCAGCGTAGGAGGGGACAGGGGGCGAACTAATGAAAAACTGTTTTTT
>TRBJ1-3|TRBV29-1|-|11|-
CSAHSGNTIYF
TGCAGCGCCCACTCTGGAAACACCATATATTTT
>TRBJ1-1|TRBV29-1|-|13|-
CSVDKIKNTEAFF
TGCAGCGTCGACAAGATAAAGAACACTGAAGCTTTCTTT
>TRBJ1-1|TRBV12-3/TRBV12-4|-|13|-
CASSPERLTEAFF
TGTGCCAGCAGTCCCGAGAGGCTCACTGAAGCTTTCTTT
>TRBJ1-6|TRBV6-6|-|17|-
CASSREGFSSYNSPLHF
TGTGCCAGCAGTCGGGAGGGGTTTAGCTCCTATAATTCACCCCTCCACTTT
>TRBJ1-2|TRBV28|-|13|-
CASRPGGNYGYTF
TGTGCCAGCCGCCCCGGGGGTAACTATGGCTACACCTTC
>TRBJ2-3|TRBV7-2|-|16|-
CASSLGVSRSTDTQYF
TGTGCCAGCAGCTTAGGAGTGTCTAGGAGCACAGATACGCAGTATTTT
>TRBJ2-7|TRBV30|-|15|once
CAWKRNDLGVNEQYF
TGTGCCTGGAAAAGAAATGATCTAGGGGTCAACGAGCAGTACTTC
>TRBJ2-2|TRBV2|TRBD2|14|-
CASRILADTGELFF
TGTGCCAGCAGAATACTAGCGGACACCGGGGAGCTGTTTTTT
>TRBJ2-2|TRBV28|TRBD1|16|-
CASSLWQGARTGELFF
TGTGCCAGCAGTTTATGGCAGGGGGCAAGGACCGGGGAGCTGTTTTTT
>TRBJ1-5|TRBV12-3/TRBV12-4|-|13|few
CASWAGRDQPQHF
TGTGCCAGCTGGGCCGGGAGGGATCAGCCCCAGCATTTT
>TRBJ2-5|TRBV4-1|-|18|-
CASTPSGRGSPSAETQYF
TGCGCCAGCACCCCCTCCGGGCGTGGGAGTCCCTCGGCAGAGACCCAGTACTTC
>TRBJ2-7|TRBV6-5|-|14|-
CASSYGRGTYEQYF
TGTGCCAGCAGTTACGGGCGGGGTACCTACGAGCAGTACTTC
>TRBJ2-5|TRBV5-5|-|15|-
CASSPPRDTQETQYF
TGTGCCAGCAGTCCCCCCCGGGACACACAAGAGACCCAGTACTTC
>TRBJ1-1|TRBV19|-|13|-
CASSLQRNTEAFF
TGTGCCAGTAGCCTACAGAGGAACACTGAAGCTTTCTTT
>TRBJ1-4|TRBV6-5|-|16|-
CASSYSRSRLNEKLFF
TGTGCCAGCAGTTACTCCCGGAGTAGACTCAATGAAAAACTGTTTTTT
>TRBJ1-1|TRBV12-3/TRBV12-4|-|13|-
CASRTGRGTEAFF
TGTGCCAGCAGGACAGGCAGGGGCACTGAAGCTTTCTTT
>TRBJ1-2|TRBV28|-|13|-
CASSPTRVSGYTF
TGTGCCAGCAGTCCCACCAGAGTTAGCGGCTACACCTTC
>TRBJ2-3|TRBV9|-|15|-
CASSEYGGPTDTQYF
TGTGCCAGCAGCGAATACGGGGGGCCAACAGATACGCAGTATTTT
>TRBJ1-4|TRBV30|-|15|-
CAWSPPEARNEKLFF
TGTGCCTGGAGTCCCCCCGAGGCGCGGAATGAAAAACTGTTTTTT
>TRBJ2-7|TRBV3-1/TRBV3-2|-|16|few
CASSQGPGAAIYEQYF
TGTGCCAGCAGCCAAGGACCTGGGGCGGCTATCTACGAGCAGTACTTC
>TRBJ1-1|TRBV29-1|TRBD1|13|-
CSVSVTGDTEAFF
TGCAGCGTTTCCGTCACAGGGGACACTGAAGCTTTCTTT
>TRBJ1-5|TRBV2|-|13|-
CASSEDRNQPQHF
TGTGCCAGCAGTGAAGACCGGAATCAGCCCCAGCATTTT
>TRBJ2-5|TRBV20-1|-|11|-
CSAQDQETQYF
TGCAGTGCGCAGGATCAAGAGACCCAGTACTTC
>TRBJ2-7|TRBV5-1|-|13|-
CASRPDRSYEQYF
TGCGCCAGCAGACCCGACAGGTCCTACGAGCAGTACTTC
>TRBJ2-2|TRBV2|TRBD2|18|-
CASSETRAGGSNTGELFF
TGTGCCAGCAGTGAAACCCGAGCGGGGGGCTCGAACACCGGGGAGCTGTTTTTT
>TRBJ1-2|TRBV3-1/TRBV3-2|-|15|-
CASTLQGSSNYGYTF
TGTGCCAGCACCCTACAGGGATCCTCTAACTATGGCTACACCTTC
>TRBJ1-1|TRBV6-1|TRBD1|15|-
CASSEKTGVVTEAFF
TGTGCCAGCAGTGAAAAGACAGGGGTTGTCACTGAAGCTTTCTTT